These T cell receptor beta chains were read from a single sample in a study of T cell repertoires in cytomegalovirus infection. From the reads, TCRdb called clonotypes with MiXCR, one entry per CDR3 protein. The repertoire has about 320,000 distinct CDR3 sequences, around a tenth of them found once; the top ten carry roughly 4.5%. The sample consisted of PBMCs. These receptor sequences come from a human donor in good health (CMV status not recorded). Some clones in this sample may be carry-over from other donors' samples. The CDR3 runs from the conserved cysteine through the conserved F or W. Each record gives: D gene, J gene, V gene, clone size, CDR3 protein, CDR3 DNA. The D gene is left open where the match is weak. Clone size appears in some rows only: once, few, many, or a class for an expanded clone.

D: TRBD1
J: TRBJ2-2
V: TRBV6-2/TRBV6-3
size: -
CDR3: CASSKNRGRNTGELFF
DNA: TGTGCCAGCAGTAAAAACAGGGGGCGGAACACCGGGGAGCTGTTTTTT

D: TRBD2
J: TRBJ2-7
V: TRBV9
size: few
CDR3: CASSHGGVREQYF
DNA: TGTGCCAGCTCCCACGGGGGGGTACGCGAGCAGTACTTC

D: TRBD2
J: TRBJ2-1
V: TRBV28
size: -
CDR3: CASSSHSGRSYNEQFF
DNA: TGTGCCAGCAGTTCCCATAGCGGGAGGTCATACAATGAGCAGTTCTTC

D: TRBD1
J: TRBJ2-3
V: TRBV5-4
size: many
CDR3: CASSPGQGSTDTQYF
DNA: TGTGCCAGCAGCCCGGGACAGGGATCCACAGATACGCAGTATTTT

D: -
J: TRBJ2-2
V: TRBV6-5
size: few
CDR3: CASSASRVFTGELFF
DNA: TGTGCCAGCAGTGCCTCACGGGTCTTCACCGGGGAGCTGTTTTTT

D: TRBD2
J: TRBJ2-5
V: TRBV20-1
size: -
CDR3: CSAKGDRREGQETQYF
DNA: TGCAGTGCAAAGGGGGATCGGCGGGAGGGACAAGAGACCCAGTACTTC

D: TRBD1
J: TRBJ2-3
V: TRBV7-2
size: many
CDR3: CASSLGGRVGTDTQYF
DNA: TGTGCCAGCAGCCTAGGGGGCAGGGTGGGCACAGATACGCAGTATTTT

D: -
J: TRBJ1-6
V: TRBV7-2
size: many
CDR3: CASRQPLGRGNSPLHF
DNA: TGTGCCAGCAGACAACCCTTGGGGAGGGGCAATTCACCCCTCCACTTT

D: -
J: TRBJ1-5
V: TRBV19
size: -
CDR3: CASSIRGVPQPQHF
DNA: TGTGCCAGTAGTATTAGAGGGGTACCTCAGCCCCAGCATTTT

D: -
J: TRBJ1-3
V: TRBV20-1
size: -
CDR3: CSATTPLSSGNTIYF
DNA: TGCAGTGCCACCACCCCATTGAGCTCTGGAAACACCATATATTTT

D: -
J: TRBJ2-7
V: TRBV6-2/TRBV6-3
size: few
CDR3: CATLVSTEQYF
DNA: TGTGCCACCCTTGTCTCTACGGAGCAGTACTTC

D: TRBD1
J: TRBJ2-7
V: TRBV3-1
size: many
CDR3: CASSGGQGIYEQYF
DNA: TGTGCCAGCAGCGGAGGACAGGGGATCTACGAGCAGTACTTC

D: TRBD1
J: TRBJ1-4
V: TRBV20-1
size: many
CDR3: CSARRMTDRGRKLFF
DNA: TGCAGTGCTAGACGGATGACGGACAGGGGGCGAAAACTGTTTTTT

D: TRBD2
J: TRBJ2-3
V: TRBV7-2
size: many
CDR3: CASGRESVDTQYF
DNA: TGTGCCAGCGGGCGGGAGTCGGTAGATACGCAGTATTTT

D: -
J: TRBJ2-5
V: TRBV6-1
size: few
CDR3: CASSSARGQTQYF
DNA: TGTGCCAGCAGTTCGGCTAGGGGACAGACCCAGTACTTC

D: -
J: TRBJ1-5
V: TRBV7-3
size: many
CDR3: CASSLSDNQPQHF
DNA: TGTGCCAGCAGCTTAAGTGACAATCAGCCCCAGCATTTT

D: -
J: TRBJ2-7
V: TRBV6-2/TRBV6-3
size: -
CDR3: CASGRGSAYEQYF
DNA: TGTGCTTCCGGCAGGGGATCGGCGTACGAGCAGTACTTC

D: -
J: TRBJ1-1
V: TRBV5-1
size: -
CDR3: CASSGGAILTTEAFF
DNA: TGCGCCAGCAGCGGGGGAGCGATACTAACCACTGAAGCTTTCTTT

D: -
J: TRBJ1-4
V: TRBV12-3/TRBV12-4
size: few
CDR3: CASSRGATNEKLFF
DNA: TGTGCCAGCAGTCGAGGTGCAACTAATGAAAAACTGTTTTTT

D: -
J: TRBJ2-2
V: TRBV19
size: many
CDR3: CASSIGRGVYTGELFF
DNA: TGTGCCAGTAGTATAGGGCGCGGGGTTTACACCGGGGAGCTGTTTTTT

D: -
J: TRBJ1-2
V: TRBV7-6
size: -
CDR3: CASSLDRQDYGYTF
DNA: TGTGCCAGCAGCTTGGACAGACAGGACTATGGCTACACCTTC

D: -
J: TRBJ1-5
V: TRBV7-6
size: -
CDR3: CASSFVGSNQPQHF
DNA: TGTGCCAGCAGCTTCGTCGGTAGCAATCAGCCCCAGCATTTT

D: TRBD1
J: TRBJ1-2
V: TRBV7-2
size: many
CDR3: CASSLYRTGNYGYTF
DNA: TGTGCCAGCAGCTTATACCGGACAGGGAACTATGGCTACACCTTC

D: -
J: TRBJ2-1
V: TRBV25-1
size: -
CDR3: CASSDRQEQFF
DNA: TGTGCCAGCAGTGATCGCCAGGAGCAGTTCTTC

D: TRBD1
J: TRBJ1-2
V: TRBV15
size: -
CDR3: CATSLGGQRPQNGYTF
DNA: TGTGCCACCAGCCTAGGGGGCCAACGCCCCCAGAATGGCTACACCTTC

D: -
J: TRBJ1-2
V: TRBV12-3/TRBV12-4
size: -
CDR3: CASSLWGRGTEGYTF
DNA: TGTGCCAGCAGTTTGTGGGGTCGTGGTACAGAAGGCTACACCTTC

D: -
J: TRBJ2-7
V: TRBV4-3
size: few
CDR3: CASSQGAGSYEQYF
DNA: TGCGCCAGCAGCCAAGGGGCAGGGTCCTACGAGCAGTACTTC

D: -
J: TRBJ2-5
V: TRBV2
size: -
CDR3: CASRETPVSGETQYF
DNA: TGTGCCAGCAGAGAGACGCCAGTTTCAGGGGAGACCCAGTACTTC

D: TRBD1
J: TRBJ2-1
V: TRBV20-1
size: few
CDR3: CSASIRGQDDNEQFF
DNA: TGCAGTGCTAGTATACGAGGACAGGATGACAATGAGCAGTTCTTC

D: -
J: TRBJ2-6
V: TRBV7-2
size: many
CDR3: CASSPMGGSGANVLTF
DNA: TGTGCCAGCAGCCCCATGGGGGGATCGGGGGCCAACGTCCTGACTTTC

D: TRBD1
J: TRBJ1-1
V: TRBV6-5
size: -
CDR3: CASSLGQGLRTEAFF
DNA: TGTGCCAGCAGTCTGGGACAGGGTTTGAGGACTGAAGCTTTCTTT

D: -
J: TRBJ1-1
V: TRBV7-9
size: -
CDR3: CASSLQGTFTEAFF
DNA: TGTGCCAGCAGCTTACAGGGAACCTTCACTGAAGCTTTCTTT

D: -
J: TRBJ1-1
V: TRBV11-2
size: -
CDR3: CASSGFQENTEAFF
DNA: TGTGCCAGCAGCGGTTTCCAGGAGAACACTGAAGCTTTCTTT